Included here is one TCR beta chain sequence, with context. This clonotype was detected many times. This clone's antigen is unknown. Per-base qualities were not stored, and no clone one base away is much larger. The 40 or so donors, aged about 6 to 95 years, were systemically healthy Caucasian individuals from Russia. Each donor gave roughly 11 milliliters of peripheral blood, drawn into EDTA-treated Vacutainer tubes. Ficoll-Paque density-gradient centrifugation was used to isolate PBMCs, with at least 6.5 million per sample. Total RNA was extracted from PBMCs with Trizol reagent, with at least 5.5 micrograms obtained per sample. For every donor, flow cytometry on a PBMC aliquot measured the percentage of naive CD45RAhigh/CD27high T cells. These data are taken from a study of blood T cells in healthy people across ages (dated by TCRdb to the mid-2010s). Study-wide context: Template switching captured roughly one uniquely barcoded TCR beta cDNA molecule per two T cells in model experiments. For two donors (one aged 18 to 29 and one aged 80 or older), the study analyzed two additional independent replicas of 1 million unique cDNA reads from the same blood draw. Age-related changes in TCR beta repertoire diversity were measured in the study by deep sequencing normalized with unique cDNA molecular identifiers. Donors of different ages were randomly distributed across sequencing lanes to avoid experimental bias. Donors were grouped into four age groups: young (average roughly 17 years), middle-aged (39), aged (over 55) and long-lived (just over 80).

Trimming removed 6 bases from V and 2 bases from J; the gene matches leave 15 bases unexplained. From the cysteine up to the phenylalanine, the CDR3 has a length of 17 residues. Just the 51-base CDR3 DNA is kept, in frame starting at base 1. Looking up the germline V gene (reference sequence) yields CDR1 DFQATT and CDR2 SNEGSKA. Results and caveats for the whole study, not just this receptor: As age increased, observed TCR beta diversity per million T cells dropped in a roughly linear way, and a significant reduction was already evident by age around 41. Estimates of total diversity based on one million sequenced T cells were regarded as lower bounds and as underestimates. Because the CMV infection status of the donors was unknown, age-related changes in expanded clonotypes may potentially have been confounded. A strong correlation was found between observed TCR beta diversity and the percentage of naive T cells measured by flow cytometry. Compared with the aged group, more naive CD4+ T cells, fewer expanded clones and increased TCR diversity were shown by the long-lived group, suggesting age selection. Because profiling used bulk unsorted PBMCs, naive and antigen-experienced compartments could not be compared conclusively.

Library prep was done by 5' RACE. The run used an Illumina HiSeq 2500. A second roughly 6 to 12 cycle PCR used a sample-barcoded 5' primer and a J-beta primer mix. A template-switch 5' adaptor carrying 12 random nucleotides introduced a unique molecular identifier onto each TCR beta cDNA molecule. Each sample yielded at least 3 million CDR3-containing paired-end reads. First-strand cDNA synthesis was performed from all RNA using the Mint cDNA synthesis kit, with priming by a TRBC-specific oligonucleotide. Following uracil-DNA glycosylase treatment, a first 18-cycle PCR with universal primers M1SS and BC2_uni_R was performed on all cDNA. Concerning the study's data processing: Each sample was normalized by randomly selecting 1 million high-quality reads, each carrying a distinct molecular identifier. Reads sharing molecular identifiers were discarded rather than binned into consensus sequences. MiTCR, run with a Q25 quality threshold and the strictest error-elimination algorithm, handled CDR3 identification, clonotype clustering and error correction. A nonparametric unseen species model using Euler transformation provided a lower-bound estimate of total TCR beta diversity. TCRdb's own reprocessing of the public reads used fastp at Q25 and MiXCR and kept productive beta chains. Rows merge per CDR3 protein into single entries with the most common DNA and genes. It is TCRdb's table, rather than the study itself, that gives the V and J calls and clone size. The sample table shows 630,000 or so distinct CDR3 sequences, and 25% to 35% are seen once. In total, the top ten clones hold about 15% of the sample.

The chain links TRBV20-1 with TRBJ2-3, with 9 middle bases fitting TRBD2. Sequencing used blood. The sequence was collected from a woman of 80 years or more in good health. Here the CDR3 is given as CSARRASGASYTDTQYF. The DNA sequence follows: TGCAGTGCCCGCCGGGCTAGCGGGGCCTCCTACACAGATACGCAGTATTTT.